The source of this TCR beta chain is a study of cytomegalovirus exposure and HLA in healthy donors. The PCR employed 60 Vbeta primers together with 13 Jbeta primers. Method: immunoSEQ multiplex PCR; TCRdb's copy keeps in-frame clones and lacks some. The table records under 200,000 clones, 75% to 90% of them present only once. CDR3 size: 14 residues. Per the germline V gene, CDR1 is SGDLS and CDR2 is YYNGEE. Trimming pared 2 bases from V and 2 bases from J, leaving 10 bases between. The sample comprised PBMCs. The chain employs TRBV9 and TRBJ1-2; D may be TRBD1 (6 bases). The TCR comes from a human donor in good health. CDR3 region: CASSVGQGNYGYTF. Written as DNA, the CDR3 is TGTGCCAGCAGCGTCGGTCAGGGGAACTATGGCTACACCTTC.